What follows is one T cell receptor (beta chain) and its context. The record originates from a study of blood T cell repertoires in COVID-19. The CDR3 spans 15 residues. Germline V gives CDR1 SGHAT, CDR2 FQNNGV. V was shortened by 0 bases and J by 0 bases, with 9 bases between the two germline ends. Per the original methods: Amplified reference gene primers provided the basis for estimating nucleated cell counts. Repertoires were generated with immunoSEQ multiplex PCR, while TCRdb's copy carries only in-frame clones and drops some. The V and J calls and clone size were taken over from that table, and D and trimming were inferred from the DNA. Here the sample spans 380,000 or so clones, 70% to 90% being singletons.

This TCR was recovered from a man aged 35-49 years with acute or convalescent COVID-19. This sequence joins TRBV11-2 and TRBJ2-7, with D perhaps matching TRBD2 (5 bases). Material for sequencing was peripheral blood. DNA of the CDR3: TGTGCCAGCAGCTTAGAGGGCGGGTTCTCCTACGAGCAGTACTTC. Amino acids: CASSLEGGFSYEQYF.